The 10 T cell receptor beta chains below come from one sample, sequenced in a study of cytomegalovirus exposure and HLA in healthy donors. PCR employed 60 Vbeta and 13 Jbeta primers. Here immunoSEQ multiplex PCR was the method, and the copy in TCRdb shows in-frame clones only, minus some. The sample carries 150,000 to 200,000 clones, roughly four fifths recorded once. Sequences were obtained from PBMCs. The receptors shown here come from a woman aged 18-29 years in good health and CMV-seropositive.

The V call is TRBV19, the J call TRBJ1-2, with D tentatively TRBD1 (5 bases). CDR1 is LNHDA, CDR2 SQIVND, per germline (reference sequence). The germline V and J ends were trimmed by 5 bases and 2 bases, with 9 bases remaining between them. This CDR3 has 13 residues. For the CDR3, the DNA is TGTGCCAGTAGTCTGGGGCAGAACTATGGCTACACCTTC. Protein sequence: CASSLGQNYGYTF.

The rearrangement uses TRBV14 and TRBJ2-1; the match to TRBD2 covers 8 bases. This CDR3 contains 14 residues. The V gene's germline CDR1 is SGHDN and CDR2 FVKESK. The ends lost 7 bases at V and 10 bases at J; junction bases unmatched: 12. In DNA form, the CDR3 reads TGTGCCAGCAAGTGGCGGGGGGTGAGCGAAGAGCAGTTCTTC. Residues: CASKWRGVSEEQFF.

The chain is built from TRBV4-2 and TRBJ1-2; D gene uncertain. Germline lookup yields CDR1 LGHNA and CDR2 YNFKEQ. Trimming cost V 3 bases and J 5 bases, with 19 bases left between them. The CDR3 is 16 amino acids. In nucleotides, the CDR3 is TGTGCCAGCAGCCAGTATGACCACGGCGGGAAGTATGGCTACACCTTC. Translation gives CASSQYDHGGKYGYTF.

The V and J genes are TRBV11-2 and TRBJ2-3, with TRBD2 matching over 12 bases. Germline V gene sequence: CDR1 SGHAT, CDR2 FQNNGV. The CDR3 spans 17 residues. Germline trimming cut 0 bases from V and 5 bases from J; bases unmatched to any gene: 6. In DNA form, the CDR3 reads TGTGCCAGCAGCTTAGATGCTAGCGGGGGGGCTAAAGATACGCAGTATTTT. Protein product: CASSLDASGGAKDTQYF. Full variable domain (rest looked up from reference TRBV11-2 and TRBJ2-3): EAGVAQSPRYKIIEKRQSVAFWCNPISGHATLYWYQQILGQGPKLLIQFQNNGVVDDSQLPKDRFSAERLKGVDSTLKIQPAKLEDSAVYLCASSLDASGGAKDTQYFGPGTRLTVL.

The chain joins TRBV23-1 to TRBJ1-2, with D possibly matching TRBD1 (5 bases). TRBV23-1 counts as an open reading frame of uncertain function. CDR3 size: 11 residues. The V end lost 7 bases, the J end lost 8 bases, and 11 bases lay between the germline ends. CDR3 sequence reads: CASKGWKGYTF. Here the CDR3 DNA reads TGCGCCAGCAAGGGGTGGAAAGGCTACACCTTC.

The chain is built from TRBV2 and TRBJ2-5, with D perhaps TRBD2 (6 bases). Per the germline V gene, CDR1 is SNHLY and CDR2 is FYNNEI. V lost 6 bases and J 7 bases, leaving 12 bases between the germline ends. This CDR3 has 12 amino acids. The CDR3 spells CASSVADGTQYF. The CDR3 nucleotides read TGTGCCAGCAGCGTAGCGGATGGGACCCAGTACTTC.

In regard to this clone: At one boundary the junction diverges from the germline segment, which might be a read error. The V call is TRBV28, the J call TRBJ1-5; D is possibly TRBD1 (6 bases). This CDR3 has 15 residues. CDR1 and CDR2 (germline): MDHEN, SYDVKM. The chain's CDR3 is CAGSTAGDYNQPQHF. The CDR3 DNA reads TGTGCCGGCAGTACCGCAGGGGATTACAATCAGCCCCAGCATTTT.

The genes are TRBV27 and TRBJ2-3; 9 bases align to TRBD2. The junction had 8 bases not matched to a gene; V was cut back by 4 bases and J by 6 bases. Germline V gene data show CDR1 as MNHEY and CDR2 as SMNVEV (reference sequence). The CDR3 is 15 residues long. The CDR3 here is CASSWRGGSRDTQYF. The CDR3 nucleotides are TGTGCCAGCAGTTGGCGGGGGGGTAGTAGGGATACGCAGTATTTT.

In DNA, the CDR3 is TGTGCCAGCAGCGCCAACTTAGGAGGGTATGGCTACACCTTC. Protein product: CASSANLGGYGYTF. The rearrangement links TRBV2 to TRBJ1-2; D gene unclear. The CDR3 loop spans 14 amino acids. The ends were cut back, 6 bases at V and 5 bases at J, with 16 bases in the middle. In germline, CDR1 is SNHLY, CDR2 FYNNEI.

The chain is built from TRBV5-4 and TRBJ1-1, with TRBD1 identical over 7 bases. The CDR3 sequence is 19 residues long. V shed 1 base, J shed 2 bases, and the junction held 17 bases outside the gene matches. CDR1 and CDR2 from the germline V gene are SGHNT and YYREEE (reference sequence). This CDR3 reads CASSLTAPPRQGPNTEAFF. The CDR3 nucleotides read TGTGCCAGCAGCTTGACGGCCCCCCCCCGACAGGGACCTAACACTGAAGCTTTCTTT.